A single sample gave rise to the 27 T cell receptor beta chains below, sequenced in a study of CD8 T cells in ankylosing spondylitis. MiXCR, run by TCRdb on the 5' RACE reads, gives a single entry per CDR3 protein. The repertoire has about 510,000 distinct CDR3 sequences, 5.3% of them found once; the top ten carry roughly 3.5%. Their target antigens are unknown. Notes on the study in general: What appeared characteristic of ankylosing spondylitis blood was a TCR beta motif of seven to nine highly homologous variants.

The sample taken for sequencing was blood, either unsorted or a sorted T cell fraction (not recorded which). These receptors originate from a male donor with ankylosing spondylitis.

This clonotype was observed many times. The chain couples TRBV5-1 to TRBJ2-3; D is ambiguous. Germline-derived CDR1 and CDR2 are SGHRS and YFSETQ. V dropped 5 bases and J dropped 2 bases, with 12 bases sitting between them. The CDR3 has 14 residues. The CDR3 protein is CASRRASATDTQYF. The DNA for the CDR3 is TGCGCCAGCAGACGGGCATCCGCCACAGATACGCAGTATTTT.

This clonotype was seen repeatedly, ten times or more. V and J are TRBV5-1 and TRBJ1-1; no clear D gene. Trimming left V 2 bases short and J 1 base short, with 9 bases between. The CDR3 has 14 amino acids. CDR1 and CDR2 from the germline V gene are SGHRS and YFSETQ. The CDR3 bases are TGCGCCAGCAGCTTATCAACGGCGAACACTGAAGCTTTCTTT. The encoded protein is CASSLSTANTEAFF.

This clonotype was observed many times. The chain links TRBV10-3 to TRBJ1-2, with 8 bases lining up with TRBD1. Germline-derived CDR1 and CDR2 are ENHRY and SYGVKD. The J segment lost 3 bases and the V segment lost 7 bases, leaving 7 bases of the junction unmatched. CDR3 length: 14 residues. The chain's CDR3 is CAIKAGGSDYGYTF. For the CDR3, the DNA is TGTGCCATCAAGGCAGGGGGCTCAGACTATGGCTACACCTTC.

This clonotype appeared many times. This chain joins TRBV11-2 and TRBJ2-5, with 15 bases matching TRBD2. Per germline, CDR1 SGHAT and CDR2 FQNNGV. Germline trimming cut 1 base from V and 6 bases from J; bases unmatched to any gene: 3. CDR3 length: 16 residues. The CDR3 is CASSLVGTSGRKTQYF. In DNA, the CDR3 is TGTGCCAGCAGCTTAGTCGGGACTAGCGGGAGGAAGACCCAGTACTTC.

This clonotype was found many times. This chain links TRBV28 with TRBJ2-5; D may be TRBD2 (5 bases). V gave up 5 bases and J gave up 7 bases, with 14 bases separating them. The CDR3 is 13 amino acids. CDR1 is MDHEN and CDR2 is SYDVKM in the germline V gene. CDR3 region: CASSLGLRATQYF. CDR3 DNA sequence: TGTGCCAGCAGTCTCGGACTCCGGGCGACCCAGTACTTC. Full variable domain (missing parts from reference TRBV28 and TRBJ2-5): DVKVTQSSRYLVKRTGEKVFLECVQDMDHENMFWYRQDPGLGLRLIYFSYDVKMKEKGDIPEGYSVSREKKERFSLILESASTNQTSMYLCASSLGLRATQYFGPGTRLLVL.

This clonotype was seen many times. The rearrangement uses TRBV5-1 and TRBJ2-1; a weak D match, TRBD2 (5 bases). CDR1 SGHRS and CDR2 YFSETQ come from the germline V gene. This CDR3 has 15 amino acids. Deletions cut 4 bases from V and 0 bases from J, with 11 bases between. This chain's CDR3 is CASSIGSSSYNEQFF. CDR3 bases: TGCGCCAGCAGCATAGGGAGTTCCTCCTACAATGAGCAGTTCTTC.

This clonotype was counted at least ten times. As DNA, the CDR3 is TGCAGTGCTAGACGGCGGGGCCAAGAGACCCAGTACTTC. Protein product: CSARRRGQETQYF. V and J are TRBV20-1 and TRBJ2-5, with a possible D match to TRBD2 (6 bases). With 2 bases removed from V and 1 base from J, the gap between germline ends came to 8 bases. This CDR3 has 13 amino acids. Germline assignment: CDR1 DFQATT and CDR2 SNEGSKA (reference sequence).

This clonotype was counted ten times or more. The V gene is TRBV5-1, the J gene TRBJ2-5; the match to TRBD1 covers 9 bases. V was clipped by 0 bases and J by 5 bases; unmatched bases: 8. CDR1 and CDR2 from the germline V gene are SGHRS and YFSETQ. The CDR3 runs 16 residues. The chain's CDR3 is CASSLVHRGRGETQYF. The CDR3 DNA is TGCGCCAGCAGCTTGGTTCACAGGGGGCGCGGGGAGACCCAGTACTTC. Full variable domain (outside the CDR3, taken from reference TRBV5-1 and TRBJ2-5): KAGVTQTPRYLIKTRGQQVTLSCSPISGHRSVSWYQQTPGQGLQFLFEYFSETQRNKGNFPGRFSGRQFSNSRSEMNVSTLELGDSALYLCASSLVHRGRGETQYFGPGTRLLVL.

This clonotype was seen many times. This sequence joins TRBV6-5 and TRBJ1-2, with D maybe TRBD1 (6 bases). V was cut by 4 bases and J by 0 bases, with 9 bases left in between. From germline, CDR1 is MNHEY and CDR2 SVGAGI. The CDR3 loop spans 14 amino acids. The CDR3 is CASSSDSANYGYTF. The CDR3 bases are TGTGCCAGCAGTTCGGACAGCGCTAACTATGGCTACACCTTC.

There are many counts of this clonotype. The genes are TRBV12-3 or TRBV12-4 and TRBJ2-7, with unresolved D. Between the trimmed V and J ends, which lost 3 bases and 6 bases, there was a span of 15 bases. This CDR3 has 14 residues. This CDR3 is CASSFTRSDLEQYF. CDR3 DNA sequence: TGTGCCAGCAGTTTCACACGTTCGGACCTCGAGCAGTACTTC.

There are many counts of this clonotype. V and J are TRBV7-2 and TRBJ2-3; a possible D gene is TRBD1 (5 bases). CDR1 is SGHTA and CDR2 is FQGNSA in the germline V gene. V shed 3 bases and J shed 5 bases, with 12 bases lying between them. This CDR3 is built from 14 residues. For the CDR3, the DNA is TGTGCCAGCAGCTTTGGCAGGGAAGGAGATACGCAGTATTTT. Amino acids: CASSFGREGDTQYF. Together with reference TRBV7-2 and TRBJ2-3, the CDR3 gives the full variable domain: GAGVSQSPSNKVTEKGKDVELRCDPISGHTALYWYRQSLGQGLEFLIYFQGNSAPDKSGLPSDRFSAERTGGSVSTLTIQRTQQEDSAVYLCASSFGREGDTQYFGPGTRLTVL.

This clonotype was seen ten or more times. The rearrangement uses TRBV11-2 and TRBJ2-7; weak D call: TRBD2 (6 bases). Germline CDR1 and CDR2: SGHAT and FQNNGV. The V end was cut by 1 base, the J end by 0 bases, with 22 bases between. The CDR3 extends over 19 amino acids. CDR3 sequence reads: CASSLGRHQRRGYSYEQYF. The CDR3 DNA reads TGTGCCAGCAGCTTAGGAAGACACCAGCGGAGGGGATACTCCTACGAGCAGTACTTC.

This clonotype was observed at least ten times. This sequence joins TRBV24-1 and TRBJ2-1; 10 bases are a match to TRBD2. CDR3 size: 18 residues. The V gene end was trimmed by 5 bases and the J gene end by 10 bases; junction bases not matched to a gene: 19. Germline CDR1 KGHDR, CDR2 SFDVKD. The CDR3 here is CATSANPGLARIQGEQFF. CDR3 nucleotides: TGTGCCACCAGTGCCAACCCGGGACTAGCGAGAATTCAGGGGGAGCAGTTCTTC.

The CDR3 nucleotides are TGCGCCAGCAGCCGAGAGGTTGAGTACGAGCAGTACTTC. Its translation: CASSREVEYEQYF. The rearrangement joins TRBV4-3 to TRBJ2-7; no reliable D call. This CDR3 spans 13 amino acids. Trimming left V 4 bases short and J 4 bases short, with 11 bases between. Per the germline V gene, CDR1 is LGHNA and CDR2 is YSLEER.

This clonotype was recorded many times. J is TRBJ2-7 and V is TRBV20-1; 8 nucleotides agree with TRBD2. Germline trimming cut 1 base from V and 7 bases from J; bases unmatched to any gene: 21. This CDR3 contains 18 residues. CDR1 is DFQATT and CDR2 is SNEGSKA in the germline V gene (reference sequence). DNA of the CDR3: TGCAGTGCTAGAGTCTTAGGTCGGTCTAGCGGGTTGTCAGGGGAGCAGTACTTC. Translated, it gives CSARVLGRSSGLSGEQYF.

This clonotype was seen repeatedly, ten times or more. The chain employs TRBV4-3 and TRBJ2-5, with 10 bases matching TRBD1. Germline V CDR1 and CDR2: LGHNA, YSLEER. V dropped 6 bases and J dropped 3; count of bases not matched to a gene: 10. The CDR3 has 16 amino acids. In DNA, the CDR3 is TGCGCCAGCAGGAAAGTGGGACAGGGGTTGGAAGAGACCCAGTACTTC. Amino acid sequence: CASRKVGQGLEETQYF.

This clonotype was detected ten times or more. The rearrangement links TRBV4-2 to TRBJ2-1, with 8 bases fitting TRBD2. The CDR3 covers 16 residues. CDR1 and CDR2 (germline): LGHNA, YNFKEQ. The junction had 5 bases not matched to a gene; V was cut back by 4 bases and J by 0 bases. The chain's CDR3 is CASSLSGSSSYNEQFF. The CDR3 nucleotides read TGTGCCAGCAGCCTCAGCGGGAGTAGCTCCTACAATGAGCAGTTCTTC.

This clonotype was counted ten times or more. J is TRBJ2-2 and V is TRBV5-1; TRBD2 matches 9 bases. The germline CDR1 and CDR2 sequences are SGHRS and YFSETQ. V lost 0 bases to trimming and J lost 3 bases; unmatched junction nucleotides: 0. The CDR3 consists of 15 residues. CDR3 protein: CASSLVAGDTGELFF. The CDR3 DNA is TGCGCCAGCAGCTTGGTAGCGGGGGACACCGGGGAGCTGTTTTTT.

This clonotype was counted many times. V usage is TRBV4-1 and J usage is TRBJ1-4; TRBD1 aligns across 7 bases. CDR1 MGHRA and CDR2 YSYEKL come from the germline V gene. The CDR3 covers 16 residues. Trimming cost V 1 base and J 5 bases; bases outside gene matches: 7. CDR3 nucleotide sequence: TGCGCCAGCAGCCAAGGACTGGGACAGTTAAATGAAAAACTGTTTTTT. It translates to CASSQGLGQLNEKLFF.

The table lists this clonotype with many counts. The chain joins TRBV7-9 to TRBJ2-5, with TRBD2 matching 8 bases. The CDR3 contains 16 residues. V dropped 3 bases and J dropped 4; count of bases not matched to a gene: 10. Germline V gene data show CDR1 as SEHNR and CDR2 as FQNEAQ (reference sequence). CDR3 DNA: TGTGCCAGCAGCTTTGGAGCGGGGGCGGATGGAGAGACCCAGTACTTC. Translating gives CASSFGAGADGETQYF.

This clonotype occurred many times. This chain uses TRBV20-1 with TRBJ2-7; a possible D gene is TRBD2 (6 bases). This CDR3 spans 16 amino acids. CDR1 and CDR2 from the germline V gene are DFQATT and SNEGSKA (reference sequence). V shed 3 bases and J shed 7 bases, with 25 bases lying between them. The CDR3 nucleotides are TGCAGTGCTAGTAACCCCACTAGCTCTAATGTAGGAGAGCAGTACTTC. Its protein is CSASNPTSSNVGEQYF.

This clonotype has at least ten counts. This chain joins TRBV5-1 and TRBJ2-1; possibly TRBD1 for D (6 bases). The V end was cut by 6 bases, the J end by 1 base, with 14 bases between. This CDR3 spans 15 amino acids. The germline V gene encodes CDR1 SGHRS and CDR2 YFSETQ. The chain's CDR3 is CASTPRGSSYNEQFF. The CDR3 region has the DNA TGCGCCAGCACCCCGAGGGGGTCGTCCTACAATGAGCAGTTCTTC.

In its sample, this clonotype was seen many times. This CDR3 reads CSARHRVTGELFF. The CDR3, as DNA: TGCAGTGCTAGACACAGGGTAACCGGGGAGCTGTTTTTT. This rearrangement joins TRBV20-1 to TRBJ2-2, with D maybe TRBD1 (6 bases). CDR1 DFQATT and CDR2 SNEGSKA come from the germline V gene (reference sequence). This CDR3 region has 13 residues. Trimming removed 2 bases at V and 5 bases at J, with 9 bases between.

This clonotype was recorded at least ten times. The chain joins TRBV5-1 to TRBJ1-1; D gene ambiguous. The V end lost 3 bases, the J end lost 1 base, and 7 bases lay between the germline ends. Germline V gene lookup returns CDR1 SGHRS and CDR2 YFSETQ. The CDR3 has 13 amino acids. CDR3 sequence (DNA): TGCGCCAGCAGCTCCTGGGGGAACACTGAAGCTTTCTTT. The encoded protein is CASSSWGNTEAFF.

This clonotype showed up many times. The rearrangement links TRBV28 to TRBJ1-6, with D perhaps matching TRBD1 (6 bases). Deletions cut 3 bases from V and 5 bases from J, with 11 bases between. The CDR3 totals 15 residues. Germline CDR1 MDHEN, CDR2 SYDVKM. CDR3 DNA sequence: TGTGCCAGCAGTTTGAGTGCAGGGGATAATTCACCCCTCCACTTT. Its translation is CASSLSAGDNSPLHF.

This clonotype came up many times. The CDR3 region is CASSVGQVGTDTQYF. The CDR3 coding sequence is TGCGCCAGCAGCGTAGGACAGGTCGGGACAGATACGCAGTATTTT. The V and J genes are TRBV5-1 and TRBJ2-3; 7 positions agree with TRBD1. With 4 bases clipped from V and 3 bases from J, the junction kept 8 bases outside the gene matches. The CDR3 has 15 amino acids. The V gene's germline CDR1 is SGHRS and CDR2 YFSETQ.

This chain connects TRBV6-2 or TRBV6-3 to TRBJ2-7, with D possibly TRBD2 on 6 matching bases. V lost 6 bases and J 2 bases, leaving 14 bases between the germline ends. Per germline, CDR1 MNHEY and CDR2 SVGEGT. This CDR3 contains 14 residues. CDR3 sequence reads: CASRYIGTPYEQYF. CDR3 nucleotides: TGTGCCAGCAGATACATAGGGACTCCCTACGAGCAGTACTTC.